The 22 T cell receptor beta chains presented below share a single source sample, sequenced in a study of cytotoxic CD8 clonotypes in ibrutinib-treated CLL. Measured with immunoSEQ multiplex PCR; TCRdb has only the in-frame clones, and not every one. The table shows 150,000 or so clones, with nearly 90% occurring only once. The sequencing here drew on PBMCs, taken at disease progression, from a patient treated with ibrutinib. The receptors stem from a human donor with chronic lymphocytic leukemia.

J is TRBJ2-7 and V is TRBV2; D is perhaps TRBD2 (5 bases). The length of the CDR3 is 13 residues. The V end lost 2 bases, the J end lost 3 bases, and 8 bases lay between the germline ends. CDR1 and CDR2 (germline): SNHLY, FYNNEI. The CDR3 sequence is CASSEWRVYEQYF. For the CDR3, the DNA is TGTGCCAGCAGTGAATGGCGGGTCTACGAGCAGTACTTC.

The V call is TRBV7-3, the J call TRBJ2-1, with 10 bases aligning to TRBD2. J lost 0 bases, V lost 6 bases, and 5 bases had no gene match. CDR1 and CDR2 (germline): SGHTA, FQGTGA. The CDR3 length is 16 residues. The DNA of the CDR3 is TGTGCCAGCAGTTCACTAGCGGGGAGCTCCTACAATGAGCAGTTCTTC. Protein: CASSSLAGSSYNEQFF.

The rearrangement uses TRBV6-5 and TRBJ2-7; 10 positions agree with TRBD1. Germline V gene sequence: CDR1 MNHEY, CDR2 SVGAGI. This CDR3 region has 14 residues. Unmatched junction bases numbered 7, after V lost 8 bases and J lost 3 bases. CDR3 residues: CASGKDRGLYEQYF. The CDR3 nucleotides are TGTGCCAGCGGAAAAGACAGGGGGCTCTACGAGCAGTACTTC.

The rearrangement links TRBV10-3 to TRBJ1-2; D gene unclear. Germline V gene lookup returns CDR1 ENHRY and CDR2 SYGVKD. The CDR3 has 16 residues. Trimming removed 0 bases from V and 4 bases from J, with 15 bases in between. The CDR3 is CAISESGSTPLYGYTF. In DNA form, the CDR3 reads TGTGCCATCAGTGAGTCCGGCAGCACCCCCCTCTATGGCTACACCTTC.

This rearrangement joins TRBV19 to TRBJ2-2, with a possible D match to TRBD2 (6 bases). The CDR3 totals 14 residues. Per the germline V gene, CDR1 is LNHDA and CDR2 is SQIVND (reference sequence). Trimming removed 4 bases at V and 4 bases at J, with 10 bases between. The CDR3 sequence: CASSTPSVTGELFF. In DNA, the CDR3 is TGTGCCAGTAGTACCCCTAGCGTCACCGGGGAGCTGTTTTTT.

The genes are TRBV27 and TRBJ2-5; 16 nucleotides agree with TRBD2. The CDR3 has 14 residues. V lost 6 bases and J lost 5; bases outside the gene matches: 0. Germline assignment: CDR1 MNHEY and CDR2 SMNVEV (reference sequence). The CDR3 DNA reads as TGTGCCAGCAGGGGACTAGCGGGAGGGGAGACCCAGTACTTC. Amino acids: CASRGLAGGETQYF.

This clone was observed a few times. This sequence joins TRBV5-6 and TRBJ1-1, with TRBD1 as a possible D gene (5 bases). The CDR3 has 14 residues. Trimming pared 0 bases from V and 7 bases from J, leaving 13 bases between. Germline V CDR1 and CDR2: SGHDT, YYEEEE. Here the CDR3 reads CASSLGGRVGEAFF. CDR3 nucleotide sequence: TGTGCCAGCAGCTTGGGGGGCAGGGTGGGTGAAGCTTTCTTT. The full variable domain, in which reference TRBV5-6 and TRBJ1-1 provide the parts outside the CDR3, is DAGVTQSPTHLIKTRGQQVTLRCSPKSGHDTVSWYQQALGQGPQFIFQYYEEEERQRGNFPDRFSGHQFPNYSSELNVNALLLGDSALYLCASSLGGRVGEAFFGQGTRLTVV.

The chain combines TRBV10-1 with TRBJ2-3, with 8 bases lining up with TRBD1. CDR1 and CDR2 from the germline V gene are WNHNN and SYGVQD (reference sequence). This CDR3 has 15 amino acids. With V trimmed by 2 bases and J by 4 bases, 5 bases remained unmatched. The CDR3 bases are TGCGCCAGCAGTGAGCCCGGACAGGGATCAGATACGCAGTATTTT. This translates into CASSEPGQGSDTQYF.

V is TRBV15 and J is TRBJ2-7, with TRBD1 identical over 10 bases. The J segment lost 5 bases and the V segment lost 4 bases, leaving 8 bases of the junction unmatched. The CDR3 runs 15 residues. Germline V gene sequence: CDR1 LNHNV, CDR2 YYDKDF (reference sequence). The CDR3 here is CATSIGGTGEDEQYF. The CDR3 nucleotides are TGTGCCACCAGCATCGGTGGGACAGGGGAAGACGAGCAGTACTTC.

This chain connects TRBV11-3 to TRBJ2-7; D tentatively reads TRBD1 or TRBD2 (5 bases each). The V and J ends lost 5 bases and 0 bases respectively, with 11 bases between them. The CDR3 has 14 residues. Germline-derived CDR1 and CDR2 are SGHNT and YENEEA. The DNA of the CDR3 is TGTGCCAGCAGCCCTCAGAGGGGCTCCTACGAGCAGTACTTC. It specifies CASSPQRGSYEQYF. Complete variable domain (other parts from reference TRBV11-3 and TRBJ2-7): EAGVVQSPRYKIIEKKQPVAFWCNPISGHNTLYWYLQNLGQGPELLIRYENEEAVDDSQLPKDRFSAERLKGVDSTLKIQPAELGDSAVYLCASSPQRGSYEQYFGPGTRLTVT.

The rearrangement links TRBV7-2 to TRBJ2-7; a weak D match, TRBD1 (5 bases). The V gene's germline CDR1 is SGHTA and CDR2 FQGNSA. CDR3 length: 15 amino acids. Trimming stripped 1 base from V and 0 bases from J, with 10 bases between. The CDR3 bases are TGTGCCAGCAGCTTAGACTCTAGGGGCTCCTACGAGCAGTACTTC. Its protein product is CASSLDSRGSYEQYF.

The chain is built from TRBV7-9 and TRBJ1-1; the D gene is possibly TRBD1 (6 bases). CDR1 is SEHNR, CDR2 FQNEAQ, per germline (reference sequence). The CDR3 has 14 residues. Trimming cost V 1 base and J 1 base, with 7 bases left between them. CDR3 DNA sequence: TGTGCCAGCAGCTTAGGACAGGCGAACACTGAAGCTTTCTTT. Protein product: CASSLGQANTEAFF.

This clone was picked up a small number of times. This chain links TRBV6-6 with TRBJ2-7; D possibly corresponds to TRBD2 (5 bases). CDR1 is MNHNY and CDR2 is SVGAGI in the germline V gene (reference sequence). CDR3 length: 12 residues. V lost 5 bases and J lost 1, with 6 bases in between. The CDR3 region is CASSRGSYEQYF. CDR3 sequence (DNA): TGTGCCAGCAGTCGAGGGTCCTACGAGCAGTACTTC.

The rearrangement joins TRBV11-3 to TRBJ2-5; TRBD2 matches at 8 bases. The V gene's germline CDR1 is SGHNT and CDR2 YENEEA. The J segment lost 5 bases and the V segment lost 1 base, leaving 3 bases of the junction unmatched. This CDR3 is built from 14 residues. The CDR3 here is CASSLAASGETQYF. The CDR3 DNA follows: TGTGCCAGCAGCTTAGCGGCTAGCGGGGAGACCCAGTACTTC.

This clone was counted once. V usage is TRBV6-1 and J usage is TRBJ2-1; the D gene is possibly TRBD1 (5 bases). V was trimmed by 3 bases and J by 6 bases, leaving 9 bases between them. The CDR3 runs to 13 residues. Germline lookup yields CDR1 MNHNS and CDR2 SASEGT. CDR3 protein: CASSEGRVNEQFF. The CDR3 coding sequence is TGTGCCAGCAGTGAGGGCAGGGTCAATGAGCAGTTCTTC.

The rearrangement links TRBV11-3 to TRBJ2-3; D may correspond to TRBD1 or TRBD2 (5 bases each). Trimming removed 2 bases from V and 2 bases from J, with 20 bases in between. The CDR3 length is 18 residues. CDR1 SGHNT and CDR2 YENEEA come from the germline V gene. The chain's CDR3 is CASSLSRGRGKNTDTQYF. DNA for the CDR3: TGTGCCAGCAGCTTAAGTCGGGGTAGGGGAAAAAACACAGATACGCAGTATTTT.

V is TRBV11-3 and J is TRBJ1-1; no clear D gene. Germline V gene lookup returns CDR1 SGHNT and CDR2 YENEEA. This CDR3 is 13 amino acids long. V was pared by 4 bases and J by 6 bases, with 12 bases between. The CDR3 bases are TGTGCCAGCAGCTCTAGCTCGGTTGCTGAAGCTTTCTTT. Translating it yields CASSSSSVAEAFF.

This rearrangement joins TRBV6-5 to TRBJ2-7, with TRBD2 matching 11 bases. This CDR3 contains 15 residues. Germline V gives CDR1 MNHEY, CDR2 SVGAGI. J lost 6 bases, V lost 0 bases, and 4 bases had no gene match. In nucleotides, the CDR3 is TGTGCCAGCAGTTACTCGAGGCTAGCGGGAGGCGAGCAGTACTTC. It codes for CASSYSRLAGGEQYF.

This chain links TRBV30 with TRBJ2-5; tentative D call: TRBD1 (5 bases). Germline CDR1 is GTSNPN and CDR2 is SVGIG (reference sequence). This CDR3 is built from 15 residues. Trimming took 0 bases from V and 4 from J, leaving 15 bases between them. CDR3 loop: CAWSVGVGVRETQYF. For the CDR3, the DNA is TGTGCCTGGAGTGTAGGTGTAGGGGTCCGAGAGACCCAGTACTTC.

The V call is TRBV6-5, the J call TRBJ1-5; possible D gene TRBD1, 5 bases. Trimming left V 4 bases short and J 3 bases short, with 10 bases between. The CDR3 covers 14 residues. The germline gives CDR1 MNHEY, CDR2 SVGAGI. CDR3 region: CASSWLGDNQPQHF. Written as DNA, the CDR3 is TGTGCCAGCAGTTGGTTAGGGGACAATCAGCCCCAGCATTTT.

This clone has only one observation. The chain has TRBV5-6 and TRBJ1-4, with 10 bases identical to TRBD1. The CDR3 consists of 14 residues. Germline CDR1 reads SGHDT; CDR2 reads YYEEEE. The V gene end was trimmed by 1 base and the J gene end by 8 bases; junction bases not matched to a gene: 2. CDR3 residues: CASSLMGQGEKLFF. The CDR3 region has the DNA TGTGCCAGCAGCTTGATGGGACAGGGGGAAAAACTGTTTTTT.

V usage is TRBV30 and J usage is TRBJ2-7, with D uncertain. The V gene's germline CDR1 is GTSNPN and CDR2 SVGIG (reference sequence). This CDR3 spans 13 amino acids. Trimming cost V 0 bases and J 3 bases, with 9 bases left between them. CDR3 amino acids: CAWSVKSVYEQYF. The DNA for the CDR3 is TGTGCCTGGAGTGTCAAGTCCGTCTACGAGCAGTACTTC.